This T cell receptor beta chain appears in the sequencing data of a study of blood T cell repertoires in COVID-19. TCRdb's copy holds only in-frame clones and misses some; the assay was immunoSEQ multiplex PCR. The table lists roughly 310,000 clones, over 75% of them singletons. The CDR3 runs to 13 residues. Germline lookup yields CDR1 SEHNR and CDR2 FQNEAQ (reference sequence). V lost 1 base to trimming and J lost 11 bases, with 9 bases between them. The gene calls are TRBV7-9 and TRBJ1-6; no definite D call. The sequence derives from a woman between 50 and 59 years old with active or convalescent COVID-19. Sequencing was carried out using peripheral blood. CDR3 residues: CASSLGGNPPLHF. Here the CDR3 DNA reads TGTGCCAGCAGCTTAGGCGGAAATCCACCCCTCCACTTT.